Listed here are 6 T cell receptor beta chains from one sample, sequenced in a study of cytomegalovirus exposure and HLA in healthy donors. Here immunoSEQ multiplex PCR was the method, and the copy in TCRdb shows in-frame clones only, minus some. In the table there are approximately 65,000 clones, around 93% of which are singletons. Material for sequencing was PBMCs. These receptors came from a man aged 18 to 29 in good health and CMV-seropositive.

The CDR3 reads CASSIQGGVEETQYF. The DNA of the CDR3 is TGTGCCAGTAGTATTCAGGGAGGGGTCGAAGAGACCCAGTACTTC. The chain has TRBV19 and TRBJ2-5; 7 bases agree with TRBD2. The CDR3 is made up of 15 amino acids. After removal of 3 bases from V and 3 bases from J, the junction contained 7 bases not matched to a gene. Germline V gene lookup returns CDR1 LNHDA and CDR2 SQIVND (reference sequence).

The chain joins TRBV10-3 to TRBJ1-5, with D unclear. V was cut by 0 bases and J by 5 bases, with 8 bases left in between. The germline V gene encodes CDR1 ENHRY and CDR2 SYGVKD. This CDR3 spans 14 amino acids. The CDR3 bases are TGTGCCATCAGTGAGTCGATCCCGGATCAGCCCCAGCATTTT. Protein sequence: CAISESIPDQPQHF.

The rearrangement uses TRBV29-1 and TRBJ2-7, with 8 nucleotides matching TRBD2. V trimming: 4 bases; J trimming: 3 bases; junction bases outside the gene matches: 8. This CDR3 contains 14 residues. Looked up from germline, CDR1 is SQVTM and CDR2 is ANQGSEA. The CDR3 loop is CSVVGGRPLYEQYF. DNA for the CDR3: TGCAGCGTTGTAGGCGGGAGGCCCCTCTACGAGCAGTACTTC.

The chain joins TRBV15 to TRBJ1-2, with a weak D call TRBD1 (6 bases). The CDR3 extends over 14 amino acids. With 2 bases removed from V and 6 bases from J, the gap between germline ends came to 13 bases. The germline gives CDR1 LNHNV, CDR2 YYDKDF (reference sequence). The CDR3 here is CATSRPGVFDGYTF. The CDR3 DNA is TGTGCCACCAGCAGACCAGGGGTGTTCGATGGCTACACCTTC.

The V gene is TRBV30, the J gene TRBJ1-2, with a possible D match to TRBD1 (5 bases). V lost 1 base, J lost 0 bases, and 12 bases lay in between. Germline CDR1 is GTSNPN and CDR2 is SVGIG (reference sequence). CDR3 length: 15 residues. The CDR3, as DNA: TGTGCCTGGAGTGGGGGATGGGGCTCTAACTATGGCTACACCTTC. It encodes CAWSGGWGSNYGYTF.

This clone was found once. The chain is built from TRBV30 and TRBJ2-2; the match to TRBD2 covers 7 bases. The CDR3 is made up of 15 amino acids. The V gene's germline CDR1 is GTSNPN and CDR2 SVGIG (reference sequence). V gave up 1 base and J gave up 5 bases; unmatched junction bases: 7. The CDR3 reads CAWSDGAGRTGELFF. Written as DNA, the CDR3 is TGTGCCTGGAGTGACGGAGCGGGACGAACCGGGGAGCTGTTTTTT.